This T cell receptor beta chain was sequenced in a study of T cell responses to AZD1222 COVID-19 vaccine. Points from the study as a whole: Dominant at 160-218 and 743-854, vaccine-associated CD4 TCRs also spanned spike. Spike-specific TCR breadth and depth both grew after two AZD1222 doses. Reportedly, nearly half of unique spike TCRs recognized epitopes outside B.1.351/B.1.1.7 mutations.

Libraries were prepared by immunoSEQ multiplex PCR; TCRdb keeps only in-frame clonotypes and omits some of them. Among 58,000 or so clones listed, 84% were seen once. Worth noting for this clone: The antigen is unknown.

This sequence originates from an adult in good health. The sequencing used peripheral blood, collected on day 0 of AZD1222 vaccination.

The DNA of the CDR3 is TGTGCCAGCAGCTTATCGGCCGGAGAAGCTTTCTTT. It translates to CASSLSAGEAFF. This chain links TRBV7-9 with TRBJ1-1; D not certain. This CDR3 is 12 amino acids long. V lost 2 bases and J lost 8, with 9 bases in between. CDR1 is SEHNR, CDR2 FQNEAQ, per germline (reference sequence).